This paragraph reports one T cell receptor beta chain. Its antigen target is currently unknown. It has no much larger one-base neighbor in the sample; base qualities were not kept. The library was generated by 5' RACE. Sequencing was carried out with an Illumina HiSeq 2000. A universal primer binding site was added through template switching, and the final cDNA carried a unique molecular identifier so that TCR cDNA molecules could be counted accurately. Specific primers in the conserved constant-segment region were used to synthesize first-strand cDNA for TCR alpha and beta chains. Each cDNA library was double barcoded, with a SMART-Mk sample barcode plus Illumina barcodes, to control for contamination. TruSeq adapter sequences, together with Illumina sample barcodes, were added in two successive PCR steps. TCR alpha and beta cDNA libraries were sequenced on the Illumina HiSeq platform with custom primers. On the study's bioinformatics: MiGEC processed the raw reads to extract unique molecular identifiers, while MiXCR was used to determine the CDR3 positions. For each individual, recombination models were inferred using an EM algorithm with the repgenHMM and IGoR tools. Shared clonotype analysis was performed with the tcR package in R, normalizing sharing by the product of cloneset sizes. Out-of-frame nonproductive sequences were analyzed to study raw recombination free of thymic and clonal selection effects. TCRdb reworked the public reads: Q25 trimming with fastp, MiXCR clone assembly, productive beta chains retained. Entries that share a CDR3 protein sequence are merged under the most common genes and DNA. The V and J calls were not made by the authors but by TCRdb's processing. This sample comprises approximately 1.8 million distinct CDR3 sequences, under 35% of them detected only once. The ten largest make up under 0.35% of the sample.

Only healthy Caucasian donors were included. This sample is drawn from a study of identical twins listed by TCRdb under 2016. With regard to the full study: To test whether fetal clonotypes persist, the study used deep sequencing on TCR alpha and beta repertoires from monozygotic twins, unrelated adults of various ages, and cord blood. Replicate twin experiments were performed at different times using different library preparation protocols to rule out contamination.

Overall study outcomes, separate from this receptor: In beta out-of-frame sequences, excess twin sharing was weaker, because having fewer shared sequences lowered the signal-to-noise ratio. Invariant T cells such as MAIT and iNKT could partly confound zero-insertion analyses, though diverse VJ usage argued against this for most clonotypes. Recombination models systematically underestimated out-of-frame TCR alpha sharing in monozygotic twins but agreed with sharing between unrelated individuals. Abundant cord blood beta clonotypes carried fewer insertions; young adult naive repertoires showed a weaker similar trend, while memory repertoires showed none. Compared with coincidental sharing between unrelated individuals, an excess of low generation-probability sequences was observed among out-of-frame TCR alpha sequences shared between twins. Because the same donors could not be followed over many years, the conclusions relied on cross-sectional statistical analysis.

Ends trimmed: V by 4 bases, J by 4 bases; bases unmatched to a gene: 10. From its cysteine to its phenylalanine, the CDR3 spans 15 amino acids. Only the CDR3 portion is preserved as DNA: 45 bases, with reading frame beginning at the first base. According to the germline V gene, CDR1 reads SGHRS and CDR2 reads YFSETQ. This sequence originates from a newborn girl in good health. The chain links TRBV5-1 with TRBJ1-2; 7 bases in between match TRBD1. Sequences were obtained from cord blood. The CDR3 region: CASSPYLDRAYGYTF. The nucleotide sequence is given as TGCGCCAGCAGCCCCTATCTTGACAGGGCCTATGGCTACACCTTC.